Listed here are 24 T cell receptor beta chains from one sample, sequenced in a study of control samples from healthy donors and cancer patients. Repertoires were generated with immunoSEQ multiplex PCR, while TCRdb's copy carries only in-frame clones and drops some. The sample carries tens of thousands of clones, less than 90% recorded once. The sequenced material came from blood. Every receptor here comes from a woman in her seventies in good health.

The V and J genes are TRBV7-2 and TRBJ2-6; D tentatively fits TRBD1 or TRBD2 (5 bases each). CDR3 length equals 18 residues. Germline-derived CDR1 and CDR2 are SGHTA and FQGNSA. V gave up 5 bases and J gave up 3 bases, with 20 bases separating them. For the CDR3, the DNA is TGTGCCAGCAGCCCTGGACGGGGACCCCCGGTTGGGGCCAACGTCCTGACTTTC. Translation gives CASSPGRGPPVGANVLTF.

This chain joins TRBV12-3 or TRBV12-4 and TRBJ2-1; D is undetermined. The V and J ends lost 3 bases and 8 bases respectively, with 2 bases between them. This CDR3 spans 10 amino acids. CDR3 in DNA: TGTGCCAGCAGTTTGTATGAGCAGTTCTTC. Its protein is CASSLYEQFF.

The V gene is TRBV5-1, the J gene TRBJ1-4; D perhaps matches TRBD1 (6 bases). The V and J ends lost 0 bases and 8 bases respectively, with 11 bases between them. Germline-derived CDR1 and CDR2 are SGHRS and YFSETQ. The CDR3 loop spans 14 amino acids. CDR3 bases: TGCGCCAGCAGCTTGGGGGGGCTGGGCGAAAAACTGTTTTTT. Translated, it gives CASSLGGLGEKLFF.

The chain has TRBV2 and TRBJ1-3; 7 positions agree with TRBD1. Germline CDR1 and CDR2: SNHLY and FYNNEI. The CDR3 runs 16 residues. With 4 bases clipped from V and 3 bases from J, the junction kept 9 bases outside the gene matches. The DNA of the CDR3 is TGTGCCAGCAGTGTTATACAGGGGAAGGGTGGAAACACCATATATTTT. Its protein is CASSVIQGKGGNTIYF.

The J gene is TRBJ2-3, the V gene TRBV29-1; 9 positions agree with TRBD1. V lost 6 bases to trimming and J lost 1 base; unmatched junction nucleotides: 5. Germline V CDR1 and CDR2: SQVTM, ANQGSEA. There are 14 residues in the CDR3. DNA of the CDR3: TGCAGCGTGGGATGGGACAGGGGCACAGATACGCAGTATTTT. As protein: CSVGWDRGTDTQYF.

V is TRBV2 and J is TRBJ1-4; 9 bases match TRBD1. The V gene's germline CDR1 is SNHLY and CDR2 FYNNEI. This CDR3 is 14 amino acids long. After removal of 4 bases from V and 6 bases from J, the junction contained 3 bases not matched to a gene. CDR3 DNA sequence: TGTGCCAGCAGTGGACGGGACAGGGATGAAAAACTGTTTTTT. Its protein is CASSGRDRDEKLFF.

The genes are TRBV19 and TRBJ2-3, with D uncertain. Trimming cost V 3 bases and J 2 bases, with 9 bases left between them. In germline, CDR1 is LNHDA, CDR2 SQIVND (reference sequence). CDR3 size: 14 residues. The CDR3 coding sequence is TGTGCCAGTAGTATTGTGGGCCTCACAGATACGCAGTATTTT. This gives the protein CASSIVGLTDTQYF.

J is TRBJ1-3 and V is TRBV10-1; D gene ambiguous. The V end lost 3 bases, the J end lost 6 bases, and 9 bases lay between the germline ends. The V gene's germline CDR1 is WNHNN and CDR2 SYGVQD (reference sequence). This CDR3 is built from 13 residues. CDR3 bases: TGCGCCAGCAGTGAAGGACGACAAAACACCATATATTTT. It encodes CASSEGRQNTIYF.

This chain joins TRBV2 and TRBJ1-1; a possible D gene is TRBD1 (5 bases). This CDR3 has 14 residues. Trimming pared 2 bases from V and 7 bases from J, leaving 14 bases between. Germline V CDR1 and CDR2: SNHLY, FYNNEI. This chain's CDR3 is CASSESQGPYEAFF. The DNA for the CDR3 is TGTGCCAGCAGTGAAAGTCAGGGCCCCTATGAAGCTTTCTTT.

Only one count was recorded for this clone. The gene calls are TRBV27 and TRBJ1-1; D is undetermined. Trimming took 7 bases from V and 1 from J, leaving 10 bases between them. This CDR3 region has 13 residues. Germline CDR1 reads MNHEY; CDR2 reads SMNVEV (reference sequence). CDR3 loop: CASTKWGNTEAFF. CDR3 nucleotide sequence: TGTGCCAGCACCAAGTGGGGGAACACTGAAGCTTTCTTT.

The V gene is TRBV7-2, the J gene TRBJ1-2; the D is unclear. The germline V and J ends were trimmed by 1 base and 0 bases, with 12 bases remaining between them. The germline V gene encodes CDR1 SGHTA and CDR2 FQGNSA. CDR3 length: 16 residues. Written as DNA, the CDR3 is TGTGCCAGCAGCTTAGGGTTGGGTTCTACTAACTATGGCTACACCTTC. Protein product: CASSLGLGSTNYGYTF.

The chain employs TRBV6-5 and TRBJ1-1; maybe TRBD1 (5 bases). In germline, CDR1 is MNHEY, CDR2 SVGAGI. The germline V and J ends were trimmed by 7 bases and 2 bases, with 14 bases remaining between them. The CDR3 is made up of 14 amino acids. The CDR3 spells CASTPMTENTEAFF. The DNA of the CDR3 is TGTGCCAGCACCCCTATGACAGAAAACACTGAAGCTTTCTTT.

The rearrangement joins TRBV11-2 to TRBJ2-2; D is perhaps TRBD1 or TRBD2 (6 bases each). Germline V lookup: CDR1 SGHAT, CDR2 FQNNGV. V lost 3 bases and J lost 1, with 18 bases in between. The CDR3 is 18 residues long. Here the CDR3 DNA reads TGTGCCAGCAGCTTCCTCCAGGGGACTGCTCTGAACACCGGGGAGCTGTTTTTT. It translates to CASSFLQGTALNTGELFF.

The chain employs TRBV29-1 and TRBJ1-1; 8 nucleotides align to TRBD1. From germline, CDR1 is SQVTM and CDR2 ANQGSEA. The CDR3 length is 12 residues. J lost 4 bases, V lost 5 bases, and 3 bases had no gene match. DNA for the CDR3: TGCAGCGTTCACAGGGGGACCACTGAAGCTTTCTTT. It translates to CSVHRGTTEAFF.

This clone was counted between two and nine times. The chain carries TRBV7-8 and TRBJ2-5; no reliable D call. Trimming took off 5 bases at V and 4 bases at J, with 5 bases between the two ends. This CDR3 has 11 residues. Germline CDR1 and CDR2: SGHVS and FQNEAQ. CDR3: CASSPTETQYF. The DNA for the CDR3 is TGTGCCAGCAGCCCGACAGAGACCCAGTACTTC.

The V call is TRBV18, the J call TRBJ2-5; 12 bases fit TRBD2. J lost 2 bases, V lost 1 base, and 2 bases had no gene match. CDR3 length equals 16 residues. Germline V lookup: CDR1 KGHSH, CDR2 LQKENI. The CDR3 nucleotides read TGTGCCAGCTCACCACGGACTAGCGGGGAGCAAGAGACCCAGTACTTC. This sequence encodes CASSPRTSGEQETQYF.

The chain joins TRBV12-3 or TRBV12-4 to TRBJ1-2, with D unresolved. The V end was cut by 6 bases, the J end by 3 bases, with 11 bases between. The CDR3 runs 13 residues. The CDR3 region has the DNA TGTGCCAGCAGCCCCTCCCAAGACTATGGCTACACCTTC. Its translation: CASSPSQDYGYTF.

The CDR3 sequence: CASSVEVHYEQYF. CDR3 sequence (DNA): TGTGCCAGCAGCGTAGAGGTCCACTACGAGCAGTACTTC. V and J are TRBV9 and TRBJ2-7, with D hard to call. The CDR3 runs 13 residues. Looked up from germline, CDR1 is SGDLS and CDR2 is YYNGEE. V lost 0 bases to trimming and J lost 3 bases, with 7 bases between them.

The chain links TRBV30 to TRBJ1-3; D ambiguous. Trimming removed 0 bases at V and 0 bases at J, with 6 bases between. The CDR3 spans 14 residues. Germline CDR1 GTSNPN, CDR2 SVGIG (reference sequence). In DNA form, the CDR3 reads TGTGCCTGGAGTGTGACCCGCTCTGGAAACACCATATATTTT. It specifies CAWSVTRSGNTIYF.

This sequence joins TRBV2 and TRBJ2-2, with D unclear. Trimming stripped 1 base from V and 5 bases from J, with 11 bases between. CDR3 size: 15 residues. Germline V lookup: CDR1 SNHLY, CDR2 FYNNEI. CDR3 loop: CASSEEVVLTGELFF. The CDR3 DNA is TGTGCCAGCAGTGAAGAAGTAGTCCTGACCGGGGAGCTGTTTTTT.

The table lists this clone with a count of one. This chain links TRBV6-5 with TRBJ2-2; perhaps TRBD1 as D (5 bases). The germline V and J ends were trimmed by 4 bases and 7 bases, with 13 bases remaining between them. CDR3 length equals 14 residues. Germline values: CDR1 MNHEY, CDR2 SVGAGI. Written as DNA, the CDR3 is TGTGCCAGCAGTTCTAGGGGAAGAGGCGGGGAGCTGTTTTTT. This translates into CASSSRGRGGELFF.

The chain couples TRBV10-1 to TRBJ1-1, with no clear D. The germline gives CDR1 WNHNN, CDR2 SYGVQD (reference sequence). Trimming took off 5 bases at V and 0 bases at J, with 7 bases between the two ends. The CDR3 runs to 13 residues. In DNA, the CDR3 is TGCGCCAGCAGTTACACAGTGAACACTGAAGCTTTCTTT. Protein sequence: CASSYTVNTEAFF.

This chain joins TRBV3-1 (or the pseudogene TRBV3-2) and TRBJ1-2, with 8 bases fitting TRBD1. Per germline, CDR1 LGHDT and CDR2 YNNKEL (reference sequence). The trim removed 1 base at V and 6 bases at J, leaving 4 bases unmatched. The CDR3 is 14 amino acids. CDR3 loop: CASSQGTGSDGYTF. The CDR3, as DNA: TGTGCCAGCAGCCAAGGGACAGGGAGTGATGGCTACACCTTC.

The genes are TRBV3-1 (or the pseudogene TRBV3-2) and TRBJ1-2; a possible D gene is TRBD1 (5 bases). Germline V gene sequence: CDR1 LGHDT, CDR2 YNNKEL (reference sequence). This CDR3 spans 16 amino acids. The V gene lost 1 base and the J gene lost 5 bases, with 17 bases spanning the gap. CDR3 DNA: TGTGCCAGCAGCCAAGTCGGGGCCAGGGCGACTTATGGCTACACCTTC. Its protein is CASSQVGARATYGYTF.